The 10 T cell receptor beta chains given below trace back to one sample, sequenced in a study of spatial heterogeneity in lung cancer. Time point indicated: blood taken at disease recurrence. Whole RNA was taken from tumor, nontumor lung or frozen PBMC; it was then sequenced unsorted. MiXCR, run by TCRdb on the 5' RACE reads, gives a single entry per CDR3 protein. The sample contains 9,000 or so distinct CDR3 sequences, approximately 3.5% of which appear only once. The sample consisted of PBMCs, taken at recurrence. These TCRs come from a female donor with early-stage non-small cell lung cancer.

There are a few counts of this clonotype. This beta chain lies outside the target of a library built for alpha chains; its clone size means little. The V and J genes are TRBV18 and TRBJ1-6; D is unresolved. CDR3 length equals 16 residues. The ends were cut back, 3 bases at V and 9 bases at J, with 18 bases in the middle. The germline CDR1 and CDR2 sequences are KGHSH and LQKENI. The CDR3 DNA reads as TGTGCCAGCTCACCTGATCCGGGTCCCCTAAGTTCACCCCTCCACTTT. Amino acids: CASSPDPGPLSSPLHF. Filled out from reference TRBV18 and TRBJ1-6, the complete variable domain reads NAGVMQNPRHLVRRRGQEARLRCSPMKGHSHVYWYRQLPEEGLKFMVYLQKENIIDESGMPKERFSAEFPKEGPSILRIQQVVRGDSAAYFCASSPDPGPLSSPLHFGNGTRLTVT.

This clonotype was found many times. As an off-target read in a library built for alpha chains, this beta chain has a frequency of little significance. This chain connects TRBV12-5 to TRBJ2-7; D is unresolved. The CDR3 loop spans 12 amino acids. CDR1 and CDR2 from the germline V gene are LGHNT and FRNRAP. V was cut by 1 base and J by 3 bases, with 4 bases left in between. CDR3: CASGLEGYEQYF. DNA for the CDR3: TGTGCTAGTGGTTTGGAGGGCTACGAGCAGTACTTC.

This clonotype appeared many times. This beta chain represents an off-target read in a library built for alpha chains; its size is of limited meaning. This CDR3 is CASRSQASTDTQYF. CDR3 bases: TGTGCCAGCAGGTCGCAAGCCAGCACAGATACGCAGTATTTT. This chain connects TRBV5-6 to TRBJ2-3; D unclear. Germline assignment: CDR1 SGHDT and CDR2 YYEEEE. V lost 5 bases, J lost 0 bases, and 10 bases lay in between. CDR3 size: 14 residues. The complete variable domain, with remaining parts taken from reference TRBV5-6 and TRBJ2-3, reads DAGVTQSPTHLIKTRGQQVTLRCSPKSGHDTVSWYQQALGQGPQFIFQYYEEEERQRGNFPDRFSGHQFPNYSSELNVNALLLGDSALYLCASRSQASTDTQYFGPGTRLTVL.

Many counts were recorded for this clonotype. This beta chain is a stray sequence in a library constructed for alpha chains; its clone size is not meaningful. The chain joins TRBV6-2 or TRBV6-3 to TRBJ1-5, with D perhaps matching TRBD1 (6 bases). The CDR3 sequence is 16 residues long. Between the trimmed V and J ends, which lost 5 bases and 5 bases, there was a span of 19 bases. The germline gives CDR1 MNHEY, CDR2 SVGEGT. The CDR3 DNA reads as TGTGCCAGCAGTGCCCCTGTGGGGGCCCTCCATCAGCCCCAGCATTTT. This translates into CASSAPVGALHQPQHF.

This clonotype was detected ten times or more. This beta chain is a stray sequence in a library constructed for alpha chains; its clone size is not meaningful. The chain links TRBV2 to TRBJ2-5, with D possibly TRBD1 on 5 matching bases. V was clipped by 1 base and J by 1 base, with 13 bases between them. Germline-derived CDR1 and CDR2 are SNHLY and FYNNEI. This CDR3 has 16 amino acids. The CDR3 bases are TGTGCCAGCAGTGAAGGACAGTCCTCCGTCCAAGAGACCCAGTACTTC. It translates to CASSEGQSSVQETQYF.

In its sample, this clonotype was seen many times. This beta chain was picked up by a library intended for alpha chains and is off target, so its count carries little meaning. The chain joins TRBV21-1 to TRBJ1-4; no check of the table's D call, TRBD1, against the DNA was made. TRBV21-1 is an annotated pseudogene. This CDR3 contains 13 residues. Here the CDR3 reads CASSEGGQEKLFF. CDR3 DNA: TGTGCCAGCAGCGAAGGGGGACAGGAAAAACTGTTTTTT.

This clonotype was picked up many times. For a library built for alpha chains, this beta chain is a stray read; little rests on its size. The V and J genes are TRBV29-1 and TRBJ2-7; D possibly corresponds to TRBD2 (6 bases). Germline V lookup: CDR1 SQVTM, CDR2 ANQGSEA. CDR3 size: 11 residues. V was pared by 6 bases and J by 5 bases, with 11 bases between. DNA of the CDR3: TGCAGCGTGGCGCGGGGAAACGAGCAGTACTTC. Translated: CSVARGNEQYF.

There are many counts of this clonotype. This beta chain is an unintended read in a library built for alpha chains; its size means little. Here the CDR3 DNA reads TGTGCCATCCCGAGCGGGCGGGGTGTGGGTTTTACTGGGGCCAACGTCCTGACTTTC. Translated: CAIPSGRGVGFTGANVLTF. The rearrangement links TRBV10-3 to TRBJ2-6; maybe TRBD2 (6 bases). The CDR3 covers 19 residues. Germline V gene data show CDR1 as ENHRY and CDR2 as SYGVKD. Trimming removed 8 bases at V and 2 bases at J, with 25 bases between.

By share, this clonotype counts as medium-sized. This beta chain slipped into a library made for alpha chains as a stray read, so its size is not meaningful. V usage is TRBV12-3 or TRBV12-4 and J usage is TRBJ1-5; D gene ambiguous. Between the trimmed V and J ends, which lost 4 bases and 6 bases, there was a span of 16 bases. CDR3 size: 15 residues. This CDR3 reads CASSYFPAGTQPQHF. The DNA of the CDR3 is TGTGCCAGCAGTTATTTTCCGGCAGGCACTCAGCCCCAGCATTTT.

This clonotype has ten or more counts. This beta chain is a stray sequence in a library constructed for alpha chains; its clone size is not meaningful. This rearrangement joins TRBV9 to TRBJ2-2, with a possible D match to TRBD1 (5 bases). Trimming pared 0 bases from V and 6 bases from J, leaving 9 bases between. Germline-derived CDR1 and CDR2 are SGDLS and YYNGEE. There are 14 residues in the CDR3. The DNA for the CDR3 is TGTGCCAGCAGCGTAGGACCAGGGTCCGGGGAGCTGTTTTTT. This codes for CASSVGPGSGELFF.